This TCR beta chain is from a study of post-analysis software for immune sequencing data. Study-level findings and limits: Patients showed TRBV5-6, TRBV5-1 and TRBV20-1 among five TRBV segments more frequent than in controls.

The CDR3 contains 14 residues. V was shortened by 5 bases and J by 5 bases, with 15 bases between the two germline ends. Germline V gene lookup returns CDR1 SGHTA and CDR2 FQGNSA. Unique molecular identifiers were present in the TCR beta cDNA libraries. TCRdb redid the calling of the PCR reads with MiXCR, one entry per CDR3 protein. There are about 460,000 distinct CDR3 sequences in the sample; 45% occur only once, and 9% to 13% lies in the top ten. This clonotype has just one count. Its antigen is not known. The receptor comes from a girl between 5 and 17 years old with multiple sclerosis. The V call is TRBV7-2, the J call TRBJ2-5; D may match TRBD1 or TRBD2 (5 bases each). The sequencing sample was made of blood. The CDR3 DNA follows: TGTGCCAGCAGCACCACTGGGGGAGCCGAGACCCAGTACTTC. Translating gives CASSTTGGAETQYF.